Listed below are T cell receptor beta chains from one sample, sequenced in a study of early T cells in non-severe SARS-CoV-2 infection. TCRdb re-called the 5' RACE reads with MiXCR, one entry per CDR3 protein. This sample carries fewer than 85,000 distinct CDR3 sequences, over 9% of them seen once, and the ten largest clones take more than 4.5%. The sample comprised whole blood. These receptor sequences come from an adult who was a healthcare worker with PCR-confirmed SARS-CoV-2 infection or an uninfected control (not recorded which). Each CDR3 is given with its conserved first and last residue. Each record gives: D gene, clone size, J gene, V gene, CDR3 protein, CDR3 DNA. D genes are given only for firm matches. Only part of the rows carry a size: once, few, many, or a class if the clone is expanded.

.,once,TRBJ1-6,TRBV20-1,CSQTGPGDNSPLHF,TGCAGTCAGACGGGCCCGGGGGATAATTCACCCCTCCACTTT
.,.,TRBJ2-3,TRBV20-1,CSGTGGPLSTDTQYF,TGCAGCGGAACCGGGGGCCCGCTGAGCACAGATACGCAGTATTTT
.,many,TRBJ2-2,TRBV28,CASSFSPLGTPNTGELFF,TGTGCCAGCAGTTTCTCCCCCCTCGGGACACCAAACACCGGGGAGCTGTTTTTT
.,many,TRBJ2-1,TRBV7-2,CASSLEVVANEQFF,TGTGCCAGCAGCTTAGAGGTAGTTGCCAATGAGCAGTTCTTC
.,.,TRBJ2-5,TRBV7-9,CASSSAVGETQYF,TGTGCCAGCAGCTCCGCGGTGGGAGAGACCCAGTACTTC
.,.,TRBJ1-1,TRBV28,CASNSPGSQTEAFF,TGTGCCAGCAATTCCCCGGGAAGCCAGACTGAAGCTTTCTTT
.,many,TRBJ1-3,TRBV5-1,CASSLDTGRMDTIYF,TGCGCCAGCAGCTTGGATACAGGCCGGATGGACACCATATATTTT
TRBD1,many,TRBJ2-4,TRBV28,CASNSGTDIQYF,TGTGCCAGCAACTCAGGGACAGACATTCAGTACTTC
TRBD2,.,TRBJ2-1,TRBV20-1,CSARRLAGGDYNEQFF,TGCAGTGCCCGTCGGCTAGCGGGAGGGGACTACAATGAGCAGTTCTTC
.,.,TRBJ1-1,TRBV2,CASSDVRRRSAFF,TGTGCCAGCAGTGATGTCAGACGCAGATCGGCTTTCTTT
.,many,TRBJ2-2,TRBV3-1,CASSQRGFGGTGELFF,TGTGCCAGCAGCCAAAGGGGTTTCGGTGGAACCGGGGAGCTGTTTTTT
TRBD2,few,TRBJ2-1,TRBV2,CASMGLAAPYNEQFF,TGTGCCAGCATGGGACTAGCGGCCCCCTACAATGAGCAGTTCTTC
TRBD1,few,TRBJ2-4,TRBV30,CAWSGQGETKNIQYF,TGTGCCTGGTCGGGGCAGGGGGAAACCAAAAACATTCAGTACTTC
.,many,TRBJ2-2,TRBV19,CASSIGPAINTGELFF,TGTGCCAGTAGTATCGGTCCAGCCATAAACACCGGGGAGCTGTTTTTT